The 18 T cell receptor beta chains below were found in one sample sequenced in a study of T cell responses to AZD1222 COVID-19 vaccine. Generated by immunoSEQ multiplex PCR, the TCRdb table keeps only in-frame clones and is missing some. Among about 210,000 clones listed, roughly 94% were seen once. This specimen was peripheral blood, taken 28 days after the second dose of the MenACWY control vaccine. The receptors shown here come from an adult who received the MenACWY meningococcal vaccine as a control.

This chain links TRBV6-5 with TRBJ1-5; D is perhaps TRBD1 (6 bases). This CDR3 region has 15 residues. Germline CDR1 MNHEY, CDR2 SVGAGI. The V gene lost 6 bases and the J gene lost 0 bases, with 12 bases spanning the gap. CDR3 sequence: CASSYTGYSNQPQHF. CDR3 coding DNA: TGTGCCAGCAGCTACACAGGGTATAGCAATCAGCCCCAGCATTTT.

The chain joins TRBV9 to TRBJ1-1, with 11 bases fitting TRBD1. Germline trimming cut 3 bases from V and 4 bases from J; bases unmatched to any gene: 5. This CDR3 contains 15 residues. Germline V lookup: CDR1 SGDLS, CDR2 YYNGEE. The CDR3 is CASSDGDRGATEAFF. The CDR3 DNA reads TGTGCCAGCAGCGATGGGGACAGGGGGGCCACTGAAGCTTTCTTT.

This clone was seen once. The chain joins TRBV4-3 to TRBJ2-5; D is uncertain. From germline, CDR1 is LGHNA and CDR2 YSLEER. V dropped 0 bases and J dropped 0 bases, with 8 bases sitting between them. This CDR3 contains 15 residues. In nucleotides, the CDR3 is TGCGCCAGCAGCCAAGAATGGCAGGACCAAGAGACCCAGTACTTC. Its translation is CASSQEWQDQETQYF.

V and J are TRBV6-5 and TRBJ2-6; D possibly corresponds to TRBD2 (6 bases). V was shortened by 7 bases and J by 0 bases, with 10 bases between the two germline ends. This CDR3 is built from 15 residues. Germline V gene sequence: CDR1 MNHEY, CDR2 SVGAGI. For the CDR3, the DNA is TGTGCCAGCATTGGAGGGAGCTCTGGGGCCAACGTCCTGACTTTC. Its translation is CASIGGSSGANVLTF.

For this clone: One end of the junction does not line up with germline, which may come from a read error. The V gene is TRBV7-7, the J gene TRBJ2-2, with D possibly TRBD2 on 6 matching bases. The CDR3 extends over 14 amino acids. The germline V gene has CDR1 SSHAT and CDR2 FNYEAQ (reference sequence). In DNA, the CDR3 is TGTGCTAGCAGCCCTCTGCGAGCGGGCGGGGAGCTGTTTTTT. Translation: CASSPLRAGGELFF.

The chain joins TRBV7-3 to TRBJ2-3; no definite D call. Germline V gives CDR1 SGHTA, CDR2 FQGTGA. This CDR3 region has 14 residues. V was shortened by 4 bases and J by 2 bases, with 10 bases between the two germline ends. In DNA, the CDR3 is TGTGCCAGCAGCTCTCCGACCCTCACAGATACGCAGTATTTT. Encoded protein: CASSSPTLTDTQYF.

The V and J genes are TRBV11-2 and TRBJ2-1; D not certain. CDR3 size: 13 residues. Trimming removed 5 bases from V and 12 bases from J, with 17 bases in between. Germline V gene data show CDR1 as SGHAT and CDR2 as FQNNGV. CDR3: CASSSDGQSRQFF. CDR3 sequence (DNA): TGTGCCAGCAGCAGCGATGGGCAAAGTCGGCAGTTCTTC.

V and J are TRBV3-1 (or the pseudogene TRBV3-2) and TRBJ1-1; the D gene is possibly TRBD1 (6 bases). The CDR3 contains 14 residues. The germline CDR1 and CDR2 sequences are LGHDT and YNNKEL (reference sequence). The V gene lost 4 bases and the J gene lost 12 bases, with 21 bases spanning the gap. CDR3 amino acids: CASSPRDTRGSPFF. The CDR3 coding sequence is TGTGCCAGCAGCCCGAGGGACACCCGTGGGTCGCCTTTCTTT.

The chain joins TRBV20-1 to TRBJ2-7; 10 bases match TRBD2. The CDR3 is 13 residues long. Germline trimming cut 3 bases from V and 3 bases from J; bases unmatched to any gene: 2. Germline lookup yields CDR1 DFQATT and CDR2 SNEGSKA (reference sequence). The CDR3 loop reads CSASVAGGYEQYF. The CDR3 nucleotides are TGCAGTGCTAGTGTAGCGGGAGGCTACGAGCAGTACTTC.

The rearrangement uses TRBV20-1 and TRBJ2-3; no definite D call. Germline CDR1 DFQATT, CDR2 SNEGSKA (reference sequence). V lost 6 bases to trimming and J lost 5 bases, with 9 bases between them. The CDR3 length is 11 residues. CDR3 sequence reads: CSAPFGDTQYF. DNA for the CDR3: TGCAGTGCCCCCTTTGGAGATACGCAGTATTTT.

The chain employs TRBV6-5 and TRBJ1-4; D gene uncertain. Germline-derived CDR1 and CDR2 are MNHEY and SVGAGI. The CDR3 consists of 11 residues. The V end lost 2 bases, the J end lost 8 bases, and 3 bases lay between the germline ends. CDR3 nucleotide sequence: TGTGCCAGCAGTTACGGGGAAAAACTGTTTTTT. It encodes CASSYGEKLFF.

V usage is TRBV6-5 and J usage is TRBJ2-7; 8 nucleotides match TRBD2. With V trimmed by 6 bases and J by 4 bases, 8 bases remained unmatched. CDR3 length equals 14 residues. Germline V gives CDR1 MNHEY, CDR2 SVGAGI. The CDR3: CASRPTSGSYEQYF. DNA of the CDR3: TGTGCCAGCAGACCCACTAGCGGATCGTACGAGCAGTACTTC.

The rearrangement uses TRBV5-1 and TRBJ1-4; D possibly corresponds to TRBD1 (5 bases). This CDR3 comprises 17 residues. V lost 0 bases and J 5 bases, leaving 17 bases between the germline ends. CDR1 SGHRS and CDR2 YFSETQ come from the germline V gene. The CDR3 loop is CASSLGTDSRGNEKLFF. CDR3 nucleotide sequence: TGCGCCAGCAGCTTGGGCACGGATTCAAGGGGAAATGAAAAACTGTTTTTT.

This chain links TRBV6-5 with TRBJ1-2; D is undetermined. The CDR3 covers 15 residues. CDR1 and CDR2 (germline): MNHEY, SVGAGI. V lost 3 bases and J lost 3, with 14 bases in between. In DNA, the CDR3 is TGTGCCAGCAGTTATGGCAGCCCCTCTGACTATGGCTACACCTTC. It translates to CASSYGSPSDYGYTF.

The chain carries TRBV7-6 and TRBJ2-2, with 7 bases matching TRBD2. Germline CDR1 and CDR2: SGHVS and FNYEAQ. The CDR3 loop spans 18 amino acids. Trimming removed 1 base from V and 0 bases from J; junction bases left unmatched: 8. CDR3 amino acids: CASSLGSSGAPNTGELFF. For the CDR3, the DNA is TGTGCCAGCAGCTTAGGCTCTAGCGGTGCGCCGAACACCGGGGAGCTGTTTTTT.

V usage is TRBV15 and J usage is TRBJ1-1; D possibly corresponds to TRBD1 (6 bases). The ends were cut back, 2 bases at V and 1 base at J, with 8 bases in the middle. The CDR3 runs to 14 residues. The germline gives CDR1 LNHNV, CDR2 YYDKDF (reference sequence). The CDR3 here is CATSRQGQNTEAFF. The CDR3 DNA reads TGTGCCACCAGCAGACAGGGACAGAACACTGAAGCTTTCTTT.

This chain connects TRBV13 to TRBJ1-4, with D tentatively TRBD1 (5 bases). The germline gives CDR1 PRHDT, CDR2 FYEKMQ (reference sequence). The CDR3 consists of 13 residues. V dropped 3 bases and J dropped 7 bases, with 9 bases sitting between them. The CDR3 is CASSLGLGEKLFF. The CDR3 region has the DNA TGTGCCAGCAGCTTGGGGCTAGGTGAAAAACTGTTTTTT.

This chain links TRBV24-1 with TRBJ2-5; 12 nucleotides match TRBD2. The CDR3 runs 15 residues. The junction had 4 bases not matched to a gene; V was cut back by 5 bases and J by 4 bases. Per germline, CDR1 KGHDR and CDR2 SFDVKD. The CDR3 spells CATSGTSGGPETQYF. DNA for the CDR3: TGTGCCACCAGTGGAACTAGCGGGGGGCCAGAGACCCAGTACTTC.